This TCR beta chain was captured in a study of CD8 T cell repertoires and HIV-1 epitope variants. The CDR3 has 22 residues. With 3 bases clipped from V and 0 bases from J, the junction kept 23 bases outside the gene matches. Looked up from germline, CDR1 is SGDLS and CDR2 is YYNGEE. Using immunoSEQ multiplex PCR, the repertoire was profiled, and TCRdb retains in-frame clones only, with some absent. In the table there are fewer than 5,500 clones, under 75% of which are singletons. In regard to this clone: Antigen specificity is unknown.

The sample taken for sequencing was cultured CD8+ T cells derived from PBMCs. The chain links TRBV9 to TRBJ2-2, with 7 bases identical to TRBD2. The TCR sequence derives from a male donor with HIV. The CDR3 reads CASSGPVVGGGTIEPNTGELFF. The CDR3 DNA is TGTGCCAGCAGCGGACCGGTGGTGGGCGGGGGTACGATCGAACCGAACACCGGGGAGCTGTTTTTT. Complete variable domain (other parts from reference TRBV9 and TRBJ2-2): DSGVTQTPKHLITATGQRVTLRCSPRSGDLSVYWYQQSLDQGLQFLIQYYNGEERAKGNILERFSAQQFPDLHSELNLSSLELGDSALYFCASSGPVVGGGTIEPNTGELFFGEGSRLTVL.